Listed below are T cell receptor beta chains from one sample, sequenced in a study of blood T cell repertoires in COVID-19. Sequenced by immunoSEQ multiplex PCR; TCRdb stores in-frame clones only, minus some. Here the sample spans around 47,000 clones, around 90% being singletons. Material: peripheral blood. The receptor set was obtained from a woman at least 80 years old in a cohort sampled during active or convalescent COVID-19. Each CDR3 is given with its conserved first and last residue. D genes are given only for firm matches. Part of the rows lack a size; the others show once, few, many or a class for expanded clones.

cdr3_length j_call v_call d_call clone_size cdr3_aa cdr3_nt
15 TRBJ1-6 TRBV2 TRBD1 - CASRTRTGRNSPLHF TGTGCCAGCAGAACCCGGACAGGGCGCAATTCACCCCTCCACTTT
15 TRBJ2-5 TRBV11-3 - - CASSSRYAKAETQYF TGTGCCAGCAGCTCGCGGTACGCCAAGGCCGAGACCCAGTACTTC
15 TRBJ1-2 TRBV5-4 - - CASREAGGPLYGYTF TGTGCCAGCAGAGAAGCGGGGGGCCCCCTGTATGGCTACACCTTC
17 TRBJ2-6 TRBV19 TRBD1 once CASQDLGQGAGANVLTF TGTGCCAGCCAAGACCTGGGACAGGGGGCTGGGGCCAACGTCCTGACTTTC
20 TRBJ2-3 TRBV15 TRBD1 - CATSRVGRQGLGAGLYTQYF TGTGCCACCAGCAGAGTGGGAAGACAGGGCCTGGGCGCGGGTTTATATACGCAGTATTTT
13 TRBJ1-1 TRBV14 - - CASSQWSGTEAFF TGTGCCAGCAGCCAATGGTCAGGGACTGAAGCTTTCTTT
15 TRBJ2-5 TRBV28 - once CASSLSPTSRETQYF TGTGCCAGCAGTTTAAGCCCCACGAGCAGGGAGACCCAGTACTTC
14 TRBJ1-3 TRBV6-5 - - CAYWEDFPGNTIYF TGTGCCTACTGGGAGGATTTCCCTGGAAACACCATATATTTT
11 TRBJ1-6 TRBV6-6 TRBD1 - CASSSTRDRSF TGTGCCAGCAGTTCCACCCGGGACAGATCTTTT
16 TRBJ1-3 TRBV7-2 - - CASSLSPLSSGNTIYF TGTGCCAGCAGCTTATCTCCGCTGAGCTCTGGAAACACCATATATTTT
14 TRBJ2-7 TRBV11-3 - once CASSFEFSRGEQYF TGTGCCAGCAGCTTTGAGTTCTCCAGGGGCGAGCAGTACTTC
14 TRBJ1-1 TRBV27 - - CASSLWDKNTEAFF TGTGCCAGCAGTTTATGGGACAAGAACACTGAAGCTTTCTTT
14 TRBJ2-7 TRBV7-2 TRBD2 - CASSQTSGSYEQYF TGTGCCAGCAGCCAGACTAGCGGGAGTTACGAGCAGTACTTC
15 TRBJ2-5 TRBV7-2 - - CASSLAGVGQETQYF TGTGCCAGCAGCTTAGCGGGAGTGGGGCAAGAGACCCAGTACTTC
14 TRBJ1-2 TRBV7-9 - - CASSLPGRANGYTF TGTGCCAGCAGCTTGCCAGGGAGGGCCAATGGCTACACCTTC
17 TRBJ2-3 TRBV6-2/TRBV6-3 TRBD2 - CASSKPSGGAYTDTQYF TGTGCCAGCAGCAAACCTAGCGGGGGGGCTTACACAGATACGCAGTATTTT
13 TRBJ2-1 TRBV7-2 - - CASSTSGFNEQFF TGTGCCAGCAGCACATCCGGGTTCAATGAGCAGTTCTTC
15 TRBJ2-7 TRBV11-2 TRBD2 - CASSLELAGEYEQYF TGTGCCAGCAGCTTAGAACTAGCGGGAGAGTACGAGCAGTACTTC
16 TRBJ1-6 TRBV5-1 - - CASSLARPANNSPLHF TGCGCCAGCAGCTTGGCCAGGCCGGCGAATAATTCACCCCTCCACTTT
14 TRBJ1-1 TRBV27 - - CASRTGQLNTEAFF TGTGCCAGCAGAACTGGACAGTTGAACACTGAAGCTTTCTTT
15 TRBJ2-1 TRBV5-8 TRBD2 - CASSLDLAAHNEQFF TGTGCCAGCAGCTTGGACCTAGCGGCCCACAATGAGCAGTTCTTC
14 TRBJ2-3 TRBV11-3 - - CASSLVAATDTQYF TGTGCCAGCAGCTTAGTAGCGGCTACAGATACGCAGTATTTT